A selection of T cell receptor beta chains follows, all from one sample in a study of T cell changes during pregnancy in multiple sclerosis. Assay used: immunoSEQ multiplex PCR; TCRdb lists only in-frame clones, some missing. The sample gives more than 85,000 clones, 93% of which show up once; about 1.4% is in the top ten. The sequenced sample was peripheral blood, obtained in the third trimester of pregnancy. Receptors originate from a female donor in good health, enrolled as a control in a pregnancy study. The CDR3 runs from the conserved cysteine through the conserved F or W. Fields, in order: CDR3 DNA, CDR3 protein, V gene, J gene, clone size, D gene. D genes are given only for firm matches. Size values are once, few and many counts, or a class for expanded clones, and some rows have none.

CDR3 DNA: TGTGCCAGCAGGGGACAGGGTTATGAAAAACTGTTTTTT
CDR3 protein: CASRGQGYEKLFF
V gene: TRBV6-6
J gene: TRBJ1-4
clone size: .
D gene: TRBD1

CDR3 DNA: TGTGCCAGCAGTCTCGGGACCTACGAGCAGTACTTC
CDR3 protein: CASSLGTYEQYF
V gene: TRBV28
J gene: TRBJ2-7
clone size: .
D gene: .

CDR3 DNA: TGTGCCAGCAGCGTTGGCCCCAGTCCTGGCAATCAGCCCCAGCATTTT
CDR3 protein: CASSVGPSPGNQPQHF
V gene: TRBV9
J gene: TRBJ1-5
clone size: .
D gene: .

CDR3 DNA: TGTGCCAGCAGTTTCCCGGGGGGGGAGCAGTACTTC
CDR3 protein: CASSFPGGEQYF
V gene: TRBV27
J gene: TRBJ2-7
clone size: once
D gene: TRBD2

CDR3 DNA: TGTGCCAGCAGTCTAGGGGTAGCGGGATCAGATACGCAGTATTTT
CDR3 protein: CASSLGVAGSDTQYF
V gene: TRBV9
J gene: TRBJ2-3
clone size: .
D gene: TRBD2

CDR3 DNA: TGTGCCACCAGCAGAGAATTACTAGCGGTACAAGAGACCCAGTACTTC
CDR3 protein: CATSRELLAVQETQYF
V gene: TRBV15
J gene: TRBJ2-5
clone size: once
D gene: TRBD2

CDR3 DNA: TGCAGCGTTGTCCTGCTAGCGGGAGGGAAGTCCTACAATGAGCAGTTCTTC
CDR3 protein: CSVVLLAGGKSYNEQFF
V gene: TRBV29-1
J gene: TRBJ2-1
clone size: .
D gene: TRBD2

CDR3 DNA: TGTGCCAGCTCTTCGACTTACGGGGACCAAGAGACCCAGTACTTC
CDR3 protein: CASSSTYGDQETQYF
V gene: TRBV18
J gene: TRBJ2-5
clone size: .
D gene: .

CDR3 DNA: TGTGCCAGTAGCCGCCCCGGCGGGAGAGAGACCCAGTACTTC
CDR3 protein: CASSRPGGRETQYF
V gene: TRBV19
J gene: TRBJ2-5
clone size: .
D gene: TRBD2

CDR3 DNA: TGTGCCAGCGGGGGACTAGCGGGTGTGGCTAGCCCGCAGTATTTT
CDR3 protein: CASGGLAGVASPQYF
V gene: TRBV2
J gene: TRBJ2-3
clone size: .
D gene: TRBD2

CDR3 DNA: TGCGCCAGCAGCGACCCCGGACAGGGCGACGAAAAACTGTTTTTT
CDR3 protein: CASSDPGQGDEKLFF
V gene: TRBV5-1
J gene: TRBJ1-4
clone size: .
D gene: TRBD1

CDR3 DNA: TGTGCCAGCAGTGAATACCGTGGTAGCCAAGAGACCCAGTACTTC
CDR3 protein: CASSEYRGSQETQYF
V gene: TRBV6-1
J gene: TRBJ2-5
clone size: .
D gene: .

CDR3 DNA: TGTGCCAGCAGCCGGGACAGGGGGCGTGGTGAAAAACTGTTTTTT
CDR3 protein: CASSRDRGRGEKLFF
V gene: TRBV6-5
J gene: TRBJ1-4
clone size: .
D gene: TRBD1

CDR3 DNA: TGTGCCAGCTCACCACCCGCCCCCCGGGATACGCAGTATTTT
CDR3 protein: CASSPPAPRDTQYF
V gene: TRBV18
J gene: TRBJ2-3
clone size: few
D gene: .

CDR3 DNA: TGCGCCAGCAGCTTACAGGGTGCGAACACTGAAGCTTTCTTT
CDR3 protein: CASSLQGANTEAFF
V gene: TRBV5-1
J gene: TRBJ1-1
clone size: .
D gene: .

CDR3 DNA: TGTGCCAGCTCATCCAGGGAAGAGACCCAGTACTTC
CDR3 protein: CASSSREETQYF
V gene: TRBV18
J gene: TRBJ2-5
clone size: .
D gene: .

CDR3 DNA: TGTGCCAGCAGTTACGTGGCGGCCAACACCGGGGAGCTGTTTTTT
CDR3 protein: CASSYVAANTGELFF
V gene: TRBV6-5
J gene: TRBJ2-2
clone size: .
D gene: .

CDR3 DNA: TGTGCCAGCAGCTTTGGGCTAGCGGGAAATGAGCAGTTCTTC
CDR3 protein: CASSFGLAGNEQFF
V gene: TRBV11-3
J gene: TRBJ2-1
clone size: .
D gene: TRBD2

CDR3 DNA: TGTGCCAGCAGTTTTAGGCCTAGCGGGAGGGCCGGGTACAATGAGCAGTTCTTC
CDR3 protein: CASSFRPSGRAGYNEQFF
V gene: TRBV27
J gene: TRBJ2-1
clone size: .
D gene: TRBD2

CDR3 DNA: TGTGCCAGCAGCAAAGGGACTAGCGATTTTGGTAGGGAGCTGTTTTTT
CDR3 protein: CASSKGTSDFGRELFF
V gene: TRBV5-4
J gene: TRBJ2-2
clone size: .
D gene: TRBD2

CDR3 DNA: TGTGCCAGCAGTGAATTCCTAGCGCCCTACAATGAGCAGTTCTTC
CDR3 protein: CASSEFLAPYNEQFF
V gene: TRBV2
J gene: TRBJ2-1
clone size: .
D gene: .

CDR3 DNA: TGTGCCAGTAGGCCTTCAGCGGGGCTCACAGATACGCAGTATTTT
CDR3 protein: CASRPSAGLTDTQYF
V gene: TRBV19
J gene: TRBJ2-3
clone size: .
D gene: TRBD2

CDR3 DNA: TGCGCCAGCAGTGAACAGGTGTACTACGAGCAGTACTTC
CDR3 protein: CASSEQVYYEQYF
V gene: TRBV10-1
J gene: TRBJ2-7
clone size: once
D gene: .

CDR3 DNA: TGTGCCAGTAGTATCGGGGACAGGTATCAGCCCCAGCATTTT
CDR3 protein: CASSIGDRYQPQHF
V gene: TRBV19
J gene: TRBJ1-5
clone size: .
D gene: TRBD1

CDR3 DNA: TGTGCCAGCAGGGGGACAGCCCGCGCTAACTATGGCTACACCTTC
CDR3 protein: CASRGTARANYGYTF
V gene: TRBV28
J gene: TRBJ1-2
clone size: .
D gene: TRBD1

CDR3 DNA: TGTGCCAGCGGACCCCGTTTCCGACAGGGGGACACAGATACGCAGTATTTT
CDR3 protein: CASGPRFRQGDTDTQYF
V gene: TRBV21-1
J gene: TRBJ2-3
clone size: .
D gene: .

CDR3 DNA: TGTGCCAGCAGCTTAACTAGTCTATCCTACGAGCAGTACTTC
CDR3 protein: CASSLTSLSYEQYF
V gene: TRBV7-2
J gene: TRBJ2-7
clone size: once
D gene: .

CDR3 DNA: TGTGCCAGTAGTCTACAGGGTAGGAACACTGAAGCTTTCTTT
CDR3 protein: CASSLQGRNTEAFF
V gene: TRBV19
J gene: TRBJ1-1
clone size: .
D gene: .

CDR3 DNA: TGTGCCAGCAGTGAATCAGGGCGGAATAGCAATCAGCCCCAGCATTTT
CDR3 protein: CASSESGRNSNQPQHF
V gene: TRBV25-1
J gene: TRBJ1-5
clone size: .
D gene: .

CDR3 DNA: TGTGCCAGCAGCTTACCAGGGATCTATGGGACCCAGTACTTC
CDR3 protein: CASSLPGIYGTQYF
V gene: TRBV7-8
J gene: TRBJ2-5
clone size: .
D gene: .

CDR3 DNA: TGTGCCAGCAGTTTATCAGGGAGGACTGAAGCTTTCTTT
CDR3 protein: CASSLSGRTEAFF
V gene: TRBV28
J gene: TRBJ1-1
clone size: few
D gene: .

CDR3 DNA: TGTGCCAGCAGCTTGGAGTCTCTAGCGTCTGGGGAGCTGTTTTTT
CDR3 protein: CASSLESLASGELFF
V gene: TRBV5-6
J gene: TRBJ2-2
clone size: .
D gene: .

CDR3 DNA: TGTGCCAGCAGCTTAGAATGGGGTGGACGGGGGAGTAGCACCGGGGAGCTGTTTTTT
CDR3 protein: CASSLEWGGRGSSTGELFF
V gene: TRBV11-2
J gene: TRBJ2-2
clone size: once
D gene: .

CDR3 DNA: TGTGCCAGCAGCGGATTGACAGGGAAGGTAATCTATGAGCAGTTCTTC
CDR3 protein: CASSGLTGKVIYEQFF
V gene: TRBV14
J gene: TRBJ2-1
clone size: .
D gene: TRBD1

CDR3 DNA: TGTGCCAGCAGCCCCGCGGGGTCAGATACGCAGTATTTT
CDR3 protein: CASSPAGSDTQYF
V gene: TRBV11-2
J gene: TRBJ2-3
clone size: .
D gene: .

CDR3 DNA: TGTGCCAGCAGCCCGCAACTACAGGGCTCAAGCTATGGCTACACCTTC
CDR3 protein: CASSPQLQGSSYGYTF
V gene: TRBV7-2
J gene: TRBJ1-2
clone size: once
D gene: .

CDR3 DNA: TGCGCCAGCAGCCAAGATGGGGAGGGCTCTGGGGCCAACGTCCTGACTTTC
CDR3 protein: CASSQDGEGSGANVLTF
V gene: TRBV4-1
J gene: TRBJ2-6
clone size: .
D gene: TRBD2

CDR3 DNA: TGCGCCAGCAGCTCGGGAAGCGGGAGAGTATCCTACGAGCAGTACTTC
CDR3 protein: CASSSGSGRVSYEQYF
V gene: TRBV5-1
J gene: TRBJ2-7
clone size: .
D gene: TRBD2

CDR3 DNA: TGTGCCAGCAGCCAAGACAGCGGGGGAAGGGGGCGTACTGAAGCTTTCTTT
CDR3 protein: CASSQDSGGRGRTEAFF
V gene: TRBV14
J gene: TRBJ1-1
clone size: .
D gene: TRBD1

CDR3 DNA: TGTGCCAGTACTATTTCGAGGGACACAGATACGCAGTATTTT
CDR3 protein: CASTISRDTDTQYF
V gene: TRBV6-1
J gene: TRBJ2-3
clone size: .
D gene: .

CDR3 DNA: TGTGCCAGCAGCGTAGGGGAGGGGAATACGCAGTATTTT
CDR3 protein: CASSVGEGNTQYF
V gene: TRBV9
J gene: TRBJ2-3
clone size: .
D gene: TRBD2

CDR3 DNA: TGTGCCAGCACCCCGGGGGACAGGGGTAGTGGCTACACCTTC
CDR3 protein: CASTPGDRGSGYTF
V gene: TRBV28
J gene: TRBJ1-2
clone size: .
D gene: TRBD1

CDR3 DNA: TGTGCCAGCAGCTTGAATCTCGCGGGAGGGGCCGATACGCAGTATTTT
CDR3 protein: CASSLNLAGGADTQYF
V gene: TRBV5-6
J gene: TRBJ2-3
clone size: .
D gene: TRBD2

CDR3 DNA: TGTGCCAGCAGCTTAGATCTACGGGGAAACACCATATATTTT
CDR3 protein: CASSLDLRGNTIYF
V gene: TRBV11-2
J gene: TRBJ1-3
clone size: .
D gene: .

CDR3 DNA: TGTGCCAGTAAAGACCGGACAGGGTACTACGAGCAGTACTTC
CDR3 protein: CASKDRTGYYEQYF
V gene: TRBV28
J gene: TRBJ2-7
clone size: .
D gene: TRBD1

CDR3 DNA: TGTGCCAGCACCGGACAGGGTACGAACACCGGGGAGCTGTTTTTT
CDR3 protein: CASTGQGTNTGELFF
V gene: TRBV2
J gene: TRBJ2-2
clone size: .
D gene: TRBD1

CDR3 DNA: TGTGCCAGCAGTGAATATCGGATACGGGCGGGAGGGTCCTACGAGCAGTACTTC
CDR3 protein: CASSEYRIRAGGSYEQYF
V gene: TRBV25-1
J gene: TRBJ2-7
clone size: few
D gene: TRBD2

CDR3 DNA: TGTGCCAGCAGATCTAGCGAGTACCAAGAGACCCAGTACTTC
CDR3 protein: CASRSSEYQETQYF
V gene: TRBV27
J gene: TRBJ2-5
clone size: .
D gene: .

CDR3 DNA: TGTGCCAGCAGCTTAACTGCAGGCGCCTACGAGCAGTACTTC
CDR3 protein: CASSLTAGAYEQYF
V gene: TRBV11-1
J gene: TRBJ2-7
clone size: .
D gene: .

CDR3 DNA: TGTGCCAGCAGCTTAGAGAGCGGGAGCACAGATACGCAGTATTTT
CDR3 protein: CASSLESGSTDTQYF
V gene: TRBV7-9
J gene: TRBJ2-3
clone size: .
D gene: .

CDR3 DNA: TGTGCCTGGAGTCGAGACGGGATTACCTACGAGCAGTACTTC
CDR3 protein: CAWSRDGITYEQYF
V gene: TRBV30
J gene: TRBJ2-7
clone size: .
D gene: .

CDR3 DNA: TGTGCCAGCAGCTTCCTTGGGACAGGGGGCTTGATTGGCACTGAAGCTTTCTTT
CDR3 protein: CASSFLGTGGLIGTEAFF
V gene: TRBV7-2
J gene: TRBJ1-1
clone size: .
D gene: TRBD1

CDR3 DNA: TGTGCCAGCAGCAAGGGACTAGCGGGAGGGCCGCGGTGGGAGACCCAGTACTTC
CDR3 protein: CASSKGLAGGPRWETQYF
V gene: TRBV7-2
J gene: TRBJ2-5
clone size: .
D gene: TRBD2

CDR3 DNA: TGCGCCAGCAGCTTGGCCGTAGGACAGGGCCTCTCCTACGAGCAGTACTTC
CDR3 protein: CASSLAVGQGLSYEQYF
V gene: TRBV5-1
J gene: TRBJ2-7
clone size: .
D gene: TRBD1

CDR3 DNA: TGCGCCAGCAGCCACGACAACAGGGGCGAGGGTGGCTACACCTTC
CDR3 protein: CASSHDNRGEGGYTF
V gene: TRBV4-1
J gene: TRBJ1-2
clone size: .
D gene: TRBD1

CDR3 DNA: TGCGCCAGCAGCCATAGGGGCTCGAACACCGGGGAGCTGTTTTTT
CDR3 protein: CASSHRGSNTGELFF
V gene: TRBV4-1
J gene: TRBJ2-2
clone size: .
D gene: .

CDR3 DNA: TGCGCCAGCAGCTTGGGGGACAGGGGAAATCAGCCCCAGCATTTT
CDR3 protein: CASSLGDRGNQPQHF
V gene: TRBV5-1
J gene: TRBJ1-5
clone size: .
D gene: TRBD1

CDR3 DNA: TGCGCCAGCAGCCCATTTGGACTTTCCACAGATACGCAGTATTTT
CDR3 protein: CASSPFGLSTDTQYF
V gene: TRBV4-1
J gene: TRBJ2-3
clone size: .
D gene: .

CDR3 DNA: TGCGCCAGCAGCTTGCAGGGTGGCACTGAAGCTTTCTTT
CDR3 protein: CASSLQGGTEAFF
V gene: TRBV5-1
J gene: TRBJ1-1
clone size: few
D gene: .

CDR3 DNA: TGTGCCAGCAGTTCCCGGGACAGTGGTGCCTACGAGCAGTACTTC
CDR3 protein: CASSSRDSGAYEQYF
V gene: TRBV6-1
J gene: TRBJ2-7
clone size: once
D gene: TRBD1